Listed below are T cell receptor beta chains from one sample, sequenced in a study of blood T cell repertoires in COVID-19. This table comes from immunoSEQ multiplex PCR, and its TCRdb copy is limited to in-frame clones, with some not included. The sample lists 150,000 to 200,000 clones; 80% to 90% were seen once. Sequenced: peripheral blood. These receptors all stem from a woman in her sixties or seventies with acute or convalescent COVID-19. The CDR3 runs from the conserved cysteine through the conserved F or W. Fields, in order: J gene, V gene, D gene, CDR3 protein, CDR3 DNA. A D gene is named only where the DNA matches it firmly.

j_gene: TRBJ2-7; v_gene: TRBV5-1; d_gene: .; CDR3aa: CASSSSVGSSYEQYF; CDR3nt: TGCGCCAGCAGCTCCTCGGTGGGGAGCTCCTACGAGCAGTACTTC
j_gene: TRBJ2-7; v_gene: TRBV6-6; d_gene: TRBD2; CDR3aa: CASSYSGGFYEQYF; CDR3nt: TGTGCCAGCAGTTACTCGGGGGGGTTCTACGAGCAGTACTTC
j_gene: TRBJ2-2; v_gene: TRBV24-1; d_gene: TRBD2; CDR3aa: CATSDSRGAYTGELFF; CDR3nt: TGTGCCACCAGTGATTCGCGGGGGGCCTACACCGGGGAGCTGTTTTTT
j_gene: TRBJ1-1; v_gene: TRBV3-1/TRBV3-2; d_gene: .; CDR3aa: CASRELVNTEAFF; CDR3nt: TGTGCCAGCCGAGAGTTAGTAAACACTGAAGCTTTCTTT
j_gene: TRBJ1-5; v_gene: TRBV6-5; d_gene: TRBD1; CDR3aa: CASRTGQVNNQPQHF; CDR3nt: TGTGCCAGCAGGACCGGACAGGTGAACAATCAGCCCCAGCATTTT
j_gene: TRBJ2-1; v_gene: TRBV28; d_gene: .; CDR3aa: CASSLVPRLSSYNEQFF; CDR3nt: TGTGCCAGCAGTTTAGTGCCCCGGTTGAGCTCCTACAATGAGCAGTTCTTC
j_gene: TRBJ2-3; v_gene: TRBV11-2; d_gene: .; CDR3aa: CASSFSQVDRTQDTQYF; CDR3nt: TGTGCCAGCAGCTTTAGCCAGGTCGACCGGACACAAGATACGCAGTATTTT
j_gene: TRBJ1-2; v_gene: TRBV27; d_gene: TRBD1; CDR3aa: CATPQGNYGYTF; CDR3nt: TGTGCCACACCACAGGGGAACTATGGCTACACCTTC
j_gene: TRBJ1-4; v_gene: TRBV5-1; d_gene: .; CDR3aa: CASSSGTLGATNEKLFF; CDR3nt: TGCGCCAGCAGCTCCGGGACACTCGGCGCAACTAATGAAAAACTGTTTTTT
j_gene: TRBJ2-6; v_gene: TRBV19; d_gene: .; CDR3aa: CASIGLSGANVLTF; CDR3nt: TGTGCCAGTATCGGACTTTCTGGGGCCAACGTCCTGACTTTC
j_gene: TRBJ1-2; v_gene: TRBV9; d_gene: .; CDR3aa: CASSVGGIYGYTF; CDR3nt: TGTGCCAGCAGCGTAGGAGGGATCTATGGCTACACCTTC
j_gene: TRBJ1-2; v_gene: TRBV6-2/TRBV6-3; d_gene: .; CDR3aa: CASSYSGRQTNYGYTF; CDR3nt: TGTGCCAGCAGTTACTCTGGGCGACAGACTAACTATGGCTACACCTTC
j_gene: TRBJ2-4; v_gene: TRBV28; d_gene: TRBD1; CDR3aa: CASIRGQGQDIQYF; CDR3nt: TGTGCCAGCATTCGAGGACAGGGGCAGGACATTCAGTACTTC
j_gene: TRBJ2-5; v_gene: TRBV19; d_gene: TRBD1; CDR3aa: CASRRTGAKETQYF; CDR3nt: TGTGCCAGTAGGAGGACAGGGGCAAAAGAGACCCAGTACTTC
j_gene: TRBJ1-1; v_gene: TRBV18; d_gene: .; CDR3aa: CASSPQAREGMNTEAFF; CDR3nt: TGTGCCAGCTCACCACAAGCAAGGGAGGGAATGAACACTGAAGCTTTCTTT
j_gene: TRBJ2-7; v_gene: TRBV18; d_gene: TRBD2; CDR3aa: CASSPGLAGGSREQYF; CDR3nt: TGTGCCAGCTCACCCGGACTAGCGGGAGGGTCTAGGGAGCAGTACTTC
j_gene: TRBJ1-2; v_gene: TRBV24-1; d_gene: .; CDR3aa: CATSATSEAGYTF; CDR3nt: TGTGCCACCAGTGCGACCTCGGAGGCCGGCTACACCTTC
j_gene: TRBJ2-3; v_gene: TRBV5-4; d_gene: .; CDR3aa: CASRGEGLSGSTDTQYF; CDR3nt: TGTGCCAGCAGGGGTGAGGGACTGTCTGGGAGCACAGATACGCAGTATTTT
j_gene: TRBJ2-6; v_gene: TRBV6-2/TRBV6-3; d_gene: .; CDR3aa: CASSDGPSGANVLTF; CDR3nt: TGTGCCAGCAGTGATGGGCCCTCTGGGGCCAACGTCCTGACTTTC
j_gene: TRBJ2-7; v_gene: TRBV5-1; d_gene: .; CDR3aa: CASSYQDTSSYEQYF; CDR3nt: TGCGCCAGCAGCTACCAGGATACTAGCTCCTACGAGCAGTACTTC